This paragraph reports one TCR beta chain. As yet, its antigen is unknown. Combining a sample-barcoded 5' primer with a J-beta primer mix, a second PCR ran for about 7 to 12 cycles. TCRdb re-derived calls from the 5' RACE reads in MiXCR, one entry per CDR3 protein. The table has about 290,000 distinct CDR3 sequences, roughly 26% seen once. Germline CDR1 reads SGHDN; CDR2 reads FVKESK. Trimming took off 4 bases at V and 2 bases at J, with 16 bases between the two ends. This CDR3 spans 16 amino acids. This sample is drawn from a study of blood T cells in healthy people across ages. Study findings and constraints: Higher diversity, along with more naive CD4+ cells, distinguished long-lived donors from aged donors.

The chain uses TRBV14 and TRBJ2-3; a possible D gene is TRBD1 (5 bases). Material for sequencing was blood. This TCR came from a woman aged 70-85 years in good health. The CDR3 DNA sequence: TGTGCCAGCAGCCGCGGCCCGACAGCCCCCACAGATACGCAGTATTTT. Amino acid sequence: CASSRGPTAPTDTQYF.